A single sample is the source of the 6 T cell receptor beta chains below, sequenced in a study of T-cell reconstitution after alpha-beta-depleted transplantation in children. As it was prepared, the TCRbeta library received unique molecular identifiers. TCRdb re-called the PCR reads with MiXCR, one entry per CDR3 protein. The sample lists 900,000 or so distinct CDR3 sequences; approximately 15% were seen once. The material was PBMCs, mostly from graft donor cells, obtained 360 days after TCRalphabeta/CD19-depleted stem cell transplant. Source of these receptors: a male patient aged 10-17 years who had a stem cell transplant for acute lymphoblastic leukemia, so the T cells may come from the graft donor.

The CDR3 DNA sequence: TGTGCCAGCAGTTCCTTGACAGGTGGCTACACCTTC. Its protein product is CASSSLTGGYTF. The chain has TRBV28 and TRBJ1-2, with D maybe TRBD1 (6 bases). CDR3 length equals 12 residues. Trimming stripped 4 bases from V and 7 bases from J, with 10 bases between. The germline V gene encodes CDR1 MDHEN and CDR2 SYDVKM.

This chain connects TRBV7-9 to TRBJ2-5, with D possibly TRBD2 on 6 matching bases. V lost 2 bases and J lost 3, with 19 bases in between. The germline CDR1 and CDR2 sequences are SEHNR and FQNEAQ (reference sequence). The CDR3 covers 17 residues. The CDR3 reads CASSLLGGRTKEETQYF. CDR3 bases: TGTGCCAGCAGCTTATTAGGTGGGAGGACTAAAGAAGAGACCCAGTACTTC. Together with reference TRBV7-9 and TRBJ2-5, the CDR3 gives the full variable domain: DTGVSQNPRHKITKRGQNVTFRCDPISEHNRLYWYRQTLGQGPEFLTYFQNEAQLEKSRLLSDRFSAERPKGSFSTLEIQRTEQGDSAMYLCASSLLGGRTKEETQYFGPGTRLLVL.

The CDR3 DNA reads as TGTGCCAGCAGCTTGGTTTTCGTGCGAACAGATACGCAGTATTTT. Translation gives CASSLVFVRTDTQYF. J is TRBJ2-3 and V is TRBV5-6; D gene uncertain. V gave up 0 bases and J gave up 3 bases, with 11 bases separating them. This CDR3 is 15 amino acids long. Germline V CDR1 and CDR2: SGHDT, YYEEEE.

This clonotype was detected only a few times. The J gene is TRBJ2-3, the V gene TRBV10-3, with D possibly being TRBD1 or TRBD2 (5 bases each). The CDR3 loop spans 15 amino acids. Germline V gene lookup returns CDR1 ENHRY and CDR2 SYGVKD. V was shortened by 3 bases and J by 5 bases, with 15 bases between the two germline ends. CDR3 nucleotide sequence: TGTGCCATCAGTGACGCCGGGACGAGGGAAGATACGCAGTATTTT. Amino acids: CAISDAGTREDTQYF.

V and J are TRBV5-6 and TRBJ2-1, with 7 nucleotides matching TRBD2. V gave up 4 bases and J gave up 7 bases; unmatched junction bases: 14. Per germline, CDR1 SGHDT and CDR2 YYEEEE. The CDR3 covers 16 residues. CDR3 protein: CASSLLSGGIGNEQFF. The CDR3, as DNA: TGTGCCAGCAGCCTATTGTCGGGAGGAATTGGGAATGAGCAGTTCTTC.

CDR3 protein: CASSSGVLSYEQYF. The CDR3 nucleotides are TGCGCCAGCAGCTCCGGGGTCCTGTCCTACGAGCAGTACTTC. The chain couples TRBV5-1 to TRBJ2-7, with D perhaps matching TRBD2 (5 bases). The CDR3 spans 14 residues. Germline assignment: CDR1 SGHRS and CDR2 YFSETQ. Trimming took 3 bases from V and 1 from J, leaving 11 bases between them.